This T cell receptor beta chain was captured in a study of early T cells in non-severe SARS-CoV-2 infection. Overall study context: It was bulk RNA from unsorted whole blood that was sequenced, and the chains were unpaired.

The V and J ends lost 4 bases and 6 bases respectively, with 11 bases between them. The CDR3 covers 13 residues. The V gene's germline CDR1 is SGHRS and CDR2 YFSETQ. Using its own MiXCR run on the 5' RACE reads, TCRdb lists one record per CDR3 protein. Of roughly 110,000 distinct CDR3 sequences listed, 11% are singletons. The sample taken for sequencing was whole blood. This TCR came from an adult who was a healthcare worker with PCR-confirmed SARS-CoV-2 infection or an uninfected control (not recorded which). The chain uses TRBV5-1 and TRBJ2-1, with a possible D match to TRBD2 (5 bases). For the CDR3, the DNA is TGCGCCAGCAGCCCCCGGACTGCCAATGAGCAGTTCTTC. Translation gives CASSPRTANEQFF.